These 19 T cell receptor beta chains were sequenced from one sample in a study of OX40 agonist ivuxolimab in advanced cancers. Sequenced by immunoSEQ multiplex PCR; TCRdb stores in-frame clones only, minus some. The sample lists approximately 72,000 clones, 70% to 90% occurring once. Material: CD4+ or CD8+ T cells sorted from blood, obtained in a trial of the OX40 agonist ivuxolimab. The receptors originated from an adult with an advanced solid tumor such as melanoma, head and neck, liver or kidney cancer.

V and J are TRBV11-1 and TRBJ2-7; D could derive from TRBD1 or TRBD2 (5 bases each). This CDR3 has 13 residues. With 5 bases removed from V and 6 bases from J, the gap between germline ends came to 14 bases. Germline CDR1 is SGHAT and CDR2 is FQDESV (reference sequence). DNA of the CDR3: TGTGCCAGCAGCAAAGGGACGGCCCTCGAGCAGTACTTC. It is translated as CASSKGTALEQYF.

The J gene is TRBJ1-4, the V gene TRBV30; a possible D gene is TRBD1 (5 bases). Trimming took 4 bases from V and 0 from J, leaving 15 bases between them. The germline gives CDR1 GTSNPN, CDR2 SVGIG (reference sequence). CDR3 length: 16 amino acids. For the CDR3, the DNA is TGTGCCTGGACGGAAGGGGTGGGAGCAACTAATGAAAAACTGTTTTTT. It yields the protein CAWTEGVGATNEKLFF. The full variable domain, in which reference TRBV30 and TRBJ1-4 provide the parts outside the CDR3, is SQTIHQWPATLVQPVGSPLSLECTVEGTSNPNLYWYRQAAGRGLQLLFYSVGIGQISSEVPQNLSASRPQDRQFILSSKKLLLSDSGFYLCAWTEGVGATNEKLFFGSGTQLSVL.

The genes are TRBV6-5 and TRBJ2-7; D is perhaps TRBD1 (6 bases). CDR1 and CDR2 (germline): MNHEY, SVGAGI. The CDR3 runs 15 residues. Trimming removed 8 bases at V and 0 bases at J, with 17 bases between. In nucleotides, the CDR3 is TGTGCCAGCGGACAAACAGGGTACGGCTCCTACGAGCAGTACTTC. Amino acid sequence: CASGQTGYGSYEQYF.

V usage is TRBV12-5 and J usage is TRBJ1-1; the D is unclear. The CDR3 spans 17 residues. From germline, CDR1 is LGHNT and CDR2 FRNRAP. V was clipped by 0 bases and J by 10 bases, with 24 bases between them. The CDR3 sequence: CASGLVGSRPQIRRAFF. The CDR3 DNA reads TGTGCTAGTGGTTTGGTAGGGTCGCGGCCCCAGATTCGACGAGCTTTCTTT.

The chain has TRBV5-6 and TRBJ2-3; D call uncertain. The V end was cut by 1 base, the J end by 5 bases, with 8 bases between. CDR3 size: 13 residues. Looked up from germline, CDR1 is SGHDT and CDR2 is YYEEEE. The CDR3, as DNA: TGTGCCAGCAGCTTGAAAGGCGTAGATACGCAGTATTTT. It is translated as CASSLKGVDTQYF.

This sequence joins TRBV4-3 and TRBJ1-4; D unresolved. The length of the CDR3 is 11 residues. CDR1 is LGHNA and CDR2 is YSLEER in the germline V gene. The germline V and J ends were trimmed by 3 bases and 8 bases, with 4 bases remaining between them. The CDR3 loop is CASSQVEKLFF. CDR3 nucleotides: TGCGCCAGCAGCCAGGTAGAAAAACTGTTTTTT.

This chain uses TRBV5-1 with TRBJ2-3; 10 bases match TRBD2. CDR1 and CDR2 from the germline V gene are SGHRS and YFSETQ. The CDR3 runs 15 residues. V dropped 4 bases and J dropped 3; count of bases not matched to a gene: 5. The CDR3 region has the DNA TGCGCCAGCAGCCTAGCGGGAGAGGTAACAGATACGCAGTATTTT. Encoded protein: CASSLAGEVTDTQYF.

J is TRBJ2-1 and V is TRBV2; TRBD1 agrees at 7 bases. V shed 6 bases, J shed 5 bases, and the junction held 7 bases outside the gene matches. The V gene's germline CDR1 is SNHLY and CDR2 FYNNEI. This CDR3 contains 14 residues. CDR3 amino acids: CASRGDSDDNEQFF. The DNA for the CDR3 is TGTGCCAGCAGGGGGGACAGTGATGACAATGAGCAGTTCTTC.

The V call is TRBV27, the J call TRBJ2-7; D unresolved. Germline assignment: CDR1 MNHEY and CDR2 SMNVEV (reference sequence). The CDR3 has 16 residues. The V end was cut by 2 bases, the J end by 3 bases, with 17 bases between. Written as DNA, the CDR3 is TGTGCCAGCAGTTTAGCAGGAAGTTTCTCCTACTACGAGCAGTACTTC. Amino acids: CASSLAGSFSYYEQYF.

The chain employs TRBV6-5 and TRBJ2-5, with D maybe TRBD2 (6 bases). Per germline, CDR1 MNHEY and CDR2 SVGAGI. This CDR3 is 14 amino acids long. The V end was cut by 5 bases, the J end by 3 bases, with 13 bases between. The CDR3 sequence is CASSAGLLKETQYF. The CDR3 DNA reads TGTGCCAGCAGTGCGGGACTCCTCAAAGAGACCCAGTACTTC.

The CDR3 DNA follows: TGCAGCGTTGCGGACAGAATGAGCAATCAGCCCCAGCATTTT. Encoded protein: CSVADRMSNQPQHF. The chain is built from TRBV29-1 and TRBJ1-5, with D tentatively TRBD1 (6 bases). Germline assignment: CDR1 SQVTM and CDR2 ANQGSEA. V was trimmed by 4 bases and J by 1 base, leaving 11 bases between them. This CDR3 has 14 amino acids.

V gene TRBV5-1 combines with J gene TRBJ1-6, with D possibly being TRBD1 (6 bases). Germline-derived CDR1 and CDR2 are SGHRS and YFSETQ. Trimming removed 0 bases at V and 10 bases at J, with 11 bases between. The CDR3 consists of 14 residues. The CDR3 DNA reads TGCGCCAGCAGCTTGGCCTGGGGGGGCTCACCCCTCCACTTT. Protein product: CASSLAWGGSPLHF. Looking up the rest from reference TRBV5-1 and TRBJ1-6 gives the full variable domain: KAGVTQTPRYLIKTRGQQVTLSCSPISGHRSVSWYQQTPGQGLQFLFEYFSETQRNKGNFPGRFSGRQFSNSRSEMNVSTLELGDSALYLCASSLAWGGSPLHFGNGTRLTVT.

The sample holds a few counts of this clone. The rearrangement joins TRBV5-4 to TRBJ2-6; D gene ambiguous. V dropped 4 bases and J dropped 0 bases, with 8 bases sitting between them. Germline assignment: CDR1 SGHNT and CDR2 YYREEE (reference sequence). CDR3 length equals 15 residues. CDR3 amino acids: CASSPRFSGANVLTF. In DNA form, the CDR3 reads TGTGCCAGCAGCCCTAGGTTCTCTGGGGCCAACGTCCTGACTTTC. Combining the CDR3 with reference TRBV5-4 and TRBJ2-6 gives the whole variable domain ETGVTQSPTHLIKTRGQQVTLRCSSQSGHNTVSWYQQALGQGPQFIFQYYREEENGRGNFPPRFSGLQFPNYSSELNVNALELDDSALYLCASSPRFSGANVLTFGAGSRLTVL.

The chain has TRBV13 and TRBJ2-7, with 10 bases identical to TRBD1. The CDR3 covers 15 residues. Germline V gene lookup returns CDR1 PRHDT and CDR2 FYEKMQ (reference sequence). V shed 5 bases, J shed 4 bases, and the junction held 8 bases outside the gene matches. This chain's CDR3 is CASSPMGDRGYEQYF. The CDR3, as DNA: TGTGCCAGCAGCCCGATGGGGGACAGGGGTTACGAGCAGTACTTC.

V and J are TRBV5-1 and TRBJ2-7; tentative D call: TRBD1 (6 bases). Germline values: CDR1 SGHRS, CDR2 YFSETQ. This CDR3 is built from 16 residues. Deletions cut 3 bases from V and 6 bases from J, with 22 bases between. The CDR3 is CASSSGRGQRTGEQYF. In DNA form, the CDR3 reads TGCGCCAGCAGCTCTGGTCGTGGACAGCGCACGGGCGAGCAGTACTTC.

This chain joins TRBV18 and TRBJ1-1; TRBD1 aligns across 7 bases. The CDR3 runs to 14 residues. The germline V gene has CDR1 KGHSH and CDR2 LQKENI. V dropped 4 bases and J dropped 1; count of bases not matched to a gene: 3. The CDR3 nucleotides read TGTGCCAGCTCACTGTGGACAGGGAACACTGAAGCTTTCTTT. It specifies CASSLWTGNTEAFF.

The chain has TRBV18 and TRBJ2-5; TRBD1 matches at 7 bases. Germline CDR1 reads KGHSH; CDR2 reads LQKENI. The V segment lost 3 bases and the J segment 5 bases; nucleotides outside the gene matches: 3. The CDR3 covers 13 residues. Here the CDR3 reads CASSPDRSETQYF. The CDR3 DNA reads TGTGCCAGCTCACCGGACAGGTCGGAGACCCAGTACTTC. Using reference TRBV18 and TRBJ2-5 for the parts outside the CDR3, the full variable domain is NAGVMQNPRHLVRRRGQEARLRCSPMKGHSHVYWYRQLPEEGLKFMVYLQKENIIDESGMPKERFSAEFPKEGPSILRIQQVVRGDSAAYFCASSPDRSETQYFGPGTRLLVL.

CDR3 sequence reads: CASSFGQQETQYF. Here the CDR3 DNA reads TGTGCCAGCAGCTTCGGACAACAAGAGACCCAGTACTTC. The chain joins TRBV11-2 to TRBJ2-5; a weak D match, TRBD1 (5 bases). Trimming removed 3 bases at V and 2 bases at J, with 7 bases between. The CDR3 sequence is 13 residues long. Germline assignment: CDR1 SGHAT and CDR2 FQNNGV.

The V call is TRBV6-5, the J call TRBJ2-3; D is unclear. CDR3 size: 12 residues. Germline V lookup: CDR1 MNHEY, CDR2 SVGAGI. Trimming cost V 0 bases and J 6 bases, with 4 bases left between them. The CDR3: CASSYSFDTQYF. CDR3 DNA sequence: TGTGCCAGCAGTTACTCATTCGATACGCAGTATTTT.